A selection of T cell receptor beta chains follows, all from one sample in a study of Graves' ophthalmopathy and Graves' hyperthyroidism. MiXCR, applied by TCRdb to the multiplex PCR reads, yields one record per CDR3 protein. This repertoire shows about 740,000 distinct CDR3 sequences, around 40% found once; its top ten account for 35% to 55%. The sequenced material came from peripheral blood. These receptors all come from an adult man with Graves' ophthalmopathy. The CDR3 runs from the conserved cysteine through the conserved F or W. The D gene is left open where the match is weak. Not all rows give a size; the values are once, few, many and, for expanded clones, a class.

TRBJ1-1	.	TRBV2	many	TGTGCCAGCAACCAGGCGCGGCAGATCCTGAACACTGAAGCTTTCTTT	CASNQARQILNTEAFF
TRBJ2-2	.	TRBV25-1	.	TGTGCCGGCAGGGGCGACGGGGAGCTGTTTTTT	CAGRGDGELFF
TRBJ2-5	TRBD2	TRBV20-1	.	TGCAGTGCTAGGGGACTAGCGGGACAAGAGACCCAGTACTTC	CSARGLAGQETQYF
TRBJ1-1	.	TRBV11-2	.	TGTGCCAGCGGACCGCAGGGGTACACTGAAGCTTTCTTT	CASGPQGYTEAFF
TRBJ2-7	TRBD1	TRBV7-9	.	TGTGCCAGCAGCTTTTGGACAGGGCGAGAAACAACCTACGAGCAGTACTTC	CASSFWTGRETTYEQYF
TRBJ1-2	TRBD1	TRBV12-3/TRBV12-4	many	TGTGCCAGCAGCACCGGGACAGGGGCCGGCTACACCTTC	CASSTGTGAGYTF
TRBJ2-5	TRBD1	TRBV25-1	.	TGTGCCAGCAGTGATAGTGCCGGGACAGGGAGAGAGACCCAGTACTTC	CASSDSAGTGRETQYF
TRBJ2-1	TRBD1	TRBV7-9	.	TGTGCCAGCAGCTACGGACAGGGCTACAATGAGCAGTTCTTC	CASSYGQGYNEQFF
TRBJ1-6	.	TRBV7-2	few	TGTGCCAGCAGAAGAGACAGGACAAATAATTCACCCCTCCACTTT	CASRRDRTNNSPLHF
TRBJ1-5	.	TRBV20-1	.	TGCAGTGCTAGAGTAGGGGCACCAGGACAGCCCCAGCATTTT	CSARVGAPGQPQHF
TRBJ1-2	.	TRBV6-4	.	TGTGCCAGTACGACAAAAAGCAACTATGGCTACACCTTC	CASTTKSNYGYTF
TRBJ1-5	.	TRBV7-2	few	TGTGCCAGCCAGAATAGCAATCAGCCCCAGCATTTT	CASQNSNQPQHF
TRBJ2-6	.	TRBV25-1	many	TGTGCCAGCAGTCGACGGGTCACCAACGTCCTGACTTTC	CASSRRVTNVLTF
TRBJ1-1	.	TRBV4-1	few	TGCGCCAGCAGCCAAGTATGGACGGGGAACACTGAAGCTTTCTTT	CASSQVWTGNTEAFF
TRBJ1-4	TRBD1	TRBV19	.	TGTGCCAGTAGAAAAGGACAGGGCCCGGAAAAACTGTTTTTT	CASRKGQGPEKLFF
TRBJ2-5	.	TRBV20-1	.	TGCAGTGCAAAAGCGAGCCTAGCAGCACATTGGGGAGAGACCCAGTACTTC	CSAKASLAAHWGETQYF
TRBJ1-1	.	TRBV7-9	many	TGTGCCAGCAGCTGGACGCAGGGGAGAGCTTTCTTT	CASSWTQGRAFF
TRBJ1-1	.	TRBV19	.	TGTGCCAGTAGGAGAGGGACACTGAACACTGAAGCTTTCTTT	CASRRGTLNTEAFF
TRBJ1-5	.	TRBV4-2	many	TGTGCCAGCAGCCAAGAGACAGCCATCAATCAGCCCCAGCATTTT	CASSQETAINQPQHF
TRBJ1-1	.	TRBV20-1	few	TGCAGTGCTAGAGATTCGGGGATCGAAGCTTTCTTT	CSARDSGIEAFF
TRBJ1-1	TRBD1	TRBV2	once	TGTGCGGACAGGGGCGATGAAGCTTTCTTT	CADRGDEAFF
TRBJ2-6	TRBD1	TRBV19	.	TGTGCCAGTAGTAAATCGACAGGGCGTGAAGTATCTGGGGCCAACGTCCTGACTTTC	CASSKSTGREVSGANVLTF
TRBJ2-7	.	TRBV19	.	TGTGCCAGCAGTCCCGACTCGCACGAGCAGTACTTC	CASSPDSHEQYF